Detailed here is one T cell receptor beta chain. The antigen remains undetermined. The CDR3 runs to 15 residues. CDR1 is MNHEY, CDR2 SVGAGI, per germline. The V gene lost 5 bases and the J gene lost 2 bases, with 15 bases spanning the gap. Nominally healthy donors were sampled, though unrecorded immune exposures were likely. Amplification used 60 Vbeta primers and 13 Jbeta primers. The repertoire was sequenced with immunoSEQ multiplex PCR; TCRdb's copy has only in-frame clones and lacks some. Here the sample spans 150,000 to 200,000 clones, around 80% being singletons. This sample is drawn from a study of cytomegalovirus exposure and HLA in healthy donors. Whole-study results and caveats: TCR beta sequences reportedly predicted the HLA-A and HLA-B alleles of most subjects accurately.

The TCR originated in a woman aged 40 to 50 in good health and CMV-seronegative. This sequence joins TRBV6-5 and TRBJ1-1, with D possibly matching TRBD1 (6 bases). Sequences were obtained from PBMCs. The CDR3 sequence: CASSPTTGFNTEAFF. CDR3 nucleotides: TGTGCCAGCAGTCCCACTACAGGGTTTAACACTGAAGCTTTCTTT.